This is a list of T cell receptor beta chains from one sample in a study of human T cells and chemical hapten exposure. TCRdb processed the RACE reads anew with MiXCR; each CDR3 protein has one entry. Among roughly 98,000 distinct CDR3 sequences listed, over 10% were seen once. Source: whole blood, taken in connection with sensitization to the hapten diphenylcyclopropenone (DPC). These receptors were obtained from a woman aged 40-49 years with alopecia areata. Some clones in this sample may be carry-over from other donors' samples. CDR3s leave out the opening cysteine and the closing phenylalanine or tryptophan. The order of the fields is J gene, CDR3 length, V gene, clone size, CDR3 protein. Some rows have no size entry. The others give once, few or many, or a class for an expanded clone.

>TRBJ1-5|11|TRBV19|few
ASSDRVNQPQH
>TRBJ2-7|11|TRBV28|few
ASSLGQTYEQY
>TRBJ1-1|12|TRBV18|.
ASSGTGGNTEAF
>TRBJ2-5|14|TRBV20-1|few
SARDSRTSLQETQY
>TRBJ2-2|12|TRBV7-9|few
ASSVYRVTGELF
>TRBJ2-7|13|TRBV3-2|.
ASSQGSGRKYEQY
>TRBJ2-5|10|TRBV18|few
ASSPRLETQY
>TRBJ2-7|12|TRBV18|few
ASSLGASSYEQY
>TRBJ2-2|15|TRBV24-1|few
ATSDRAPGTQGGELF
>TRBJ1-6|12|TRBV28|few
ASSSAQGRSPLH
>TRBJ1-5|12|TRBV28|.
ASSWGQGHQPQH
>TRBJ2-1|18|TRBV7-2|few
ASSLRDSRTSGIIYNEQF
>TRBJ2-1|10|TRBV7-2|.
ASSRWRDEQF
>TRBJ1-2|10|TRBV6-2/TRBV6-3|many
ASRGTGRGYT
>TRBJ2-3|13|TRBV5-4|few
ASSQTTGLTDTQY
>TRBJ2-1|13|TRBV11-2|.
ASSLVASGYNEQF
>TRBJ2-1|13|TRBV9|many
ASSVGDRGFNEQF
>TRBJ2-5|13|TRBV7-9|once
ASSLVVDGAETQY
>TRBJ2-7|11|TRBV28|.
ATLPPGTYEQY
>TRBJ2-3|10|TRBV28|few
ASQLGTDTQY